This note documents a single TCR beta chain sequence. V lost 4 bases to trimming and J lost 10 bases, with 11 bases between them. This CDR3 contains 12 residues. This record comes from a study of blood T cell repertoires in COVID-19. The overall study: Specimens from acute and convalescent COVID-19 originated in the United States, Italy and Spain. Nucleic acid was either cDNA or gDNA, and it came from T cells, B-cell-depleted T cells, or PBMCs.

Per the original methods: From reference gene primer amplification, estimates of nucleated cell counts were derived. Sequenced by immunoSEQ multiplex PCR; TCRdb stores in-frame clones only, minus some. V and J calls and clone size follow that table, whereas D and trimming were derived from the DNA. The table lists 70,000 to 90,000 clones, about nine tenths of them singletons, with nearly 45% in the top ten. The chain couples TRBV12-3 or TRBV12-4 to TRBJ1-5; D not resolved. The sample taken for sequencing was peripheral blood. The TCR comes from a human donor in a cohort sampled during active COVID-19. CDR3 DNA sequence: TGTGCCAGCAGTTCCCCCTCCGTACCCCAGCATTTT. Its translation is CASSSPSVPQHF.